The next 11 T cell receptor beta chains were all read from a single sample in a study of T cell clonality in common variable immunodeficiency. Profiling relied on immunoSEQ multiplex PCR, and the TCRdb table lists in-frame clones only, not all of them. The sample offers 55,000 or so clones and no singletons, the top ten holding around 0.8%. The sample consisted of peripheral blood mononuclear cells. All receptors come from a person between 18 and 75 years old in good health.

This clone was counted ten times or more. The CDR3 goes on 3 residues after the read ends, and that part is filled in from the germline J gene. The rearrangement joins TRBV20-1 to TRBJ1-1, with a possible D match to TRBD1 (6 bases). This CDR3 region has 13 residues. Deletions cut 2 bases from V and 1 base from J, with 8 bases between. Germline CDR1 reads DFQATT; CDR2 reads SNEGSKA (reference sequence). The part of the CDR3 DNA that was read is TGCAGTGCTAGAAAGGGACAGAACACTGAA. It encodes CSARKGQNTE. The entire CDR3 sequence reads CSARKGQNTEAFF.

Details on this clone: Given a much more abundant clone one base away, this may be a read error. The read falls 3 residues short of the CDR3 end, and the missing part is taken from the germline J gene. The chain carries TRBV13 and TRBJ2-1, with a possible D match to TRBD2 (6 bases). Germline V gene sequence: CDR1 PRHDT, CDR2 FYEKMQ (reference sequence). The CDR3 is made up of 15 amino acids. The V and J ends lost 3 bases and 5 bases respectively, with 14 bases between them. The sequenced part of the CDR3 DNA is TGTGCCAGCAGCTTCATAGCGTGCGGGGACAATGAG. This sequence encodes CASSFIACGDNE. The whole CDR3 region reads CASSFIACGDNEQFF.

This clone was recorded many times. From the germline J gene comes the end of the CDR3, since the read stops 3 residues before it. The chain is built from TRBV19 and TRBJ1-2; 10 positions agree with TRBD1. Germline V gene sequence: CDR1 LNHDA, CDR2 SQIVND (reference sequence). The ends lost 4 bases at V and 3 bases at J; junction bases unmatched: 8. CDR3 size: 16 residues. The CDR3 reads CASSRTGGINDYGYTF. CDR3 DNA, as far as it was read: TGTGCCAGTAGTAGGACAGGGGGTATTAACGACTATGGC.

Comments on this clone: The read halts 3 residues ahead of the CDR3 end, with the missing end drawn from the germline J gene. The rearrangement uses TRBV7-9 and TRBJ1-2, with TRBD1 identical over 7 bases. Germline V CDR1 and CDR2: SEHNR, FQNEAQ (reference sequence). CDR3 size: 14 residues. CDR3 DNA, as far as it was read: TGTGCCAGCAGCTTGTCGACAGGGCGGTACGAC. Encoded protein: CASSLSTGRYD. The CDR3 as a whole reads CASSLSTGRYDYTF.

Many counts were recorded for this clone. CDR3 bases read: TGTGCCAGTAGTATCTCGCGGGGTGGGGAGCGATATGGC. Translating it yields CASSISRGGERYG. The entire CDR3 is CASSISRGGERYGYTF. V is TRBV19 and J is TRBJ1-2; no firm D call. The read terminates 3 residues before the CDR3 end, so the remaining end is supplied by the germline J gene. Germline loops: CDR1 LNHDA, CDR2 SQIVND (reference sequence). Trimming took off 3 bases at V and 5 bases at J, with 19 bases between the two ends. This CDR3 comprises 16 residues.

This clone was recorded many times. Sequencing ends 3 residues short of the CDR3 end; the germline J gene provides the rest. The genes are TRBV19 and TRBJ1-4; D call uncertain. The germline V gene has CDR1 LNHDA and CDR2 SQIVND (reference sequence). The CDR3 extends over 15 amino acids. The germline V and J ends were trimmed by 3 bases and 4 bases, with 12 bases remaining between them. Partial CDR3 DNA: TGTGCCAGTAGTATTGGTAGGGTGGGTAATGAAAAA. Encoded protein: CASSIGRVGNEK. The full CDR3 protein reads CASSIGRVGNEKLFF.

This clone was seen ten or more times. The read finishes 3 residues shy of the CDR3 end, and the germline J gene is used to complete it. The chain recombines TRBV4-1 with TRBJ1-2; D unresolved. The CDR3 consists of 14 residues. CDR1 and CDR2 from the germline V gene are MGHRA and YSYEKL. The V end was cut by 0 bases, the J end by 3 bases, with 8 bases between. CDR3 bases read: TGCGCCAGCAGCCAAGATCAAAAGGACTATGGC. Translating it yields CASSQDQKDYG. The whole CDR3 protein is CASSQDQKDYGYTF.

Comments on this clone: The missing CDR3 end, 3 residues past where the read stops, is filled in from the germline J gene. The rearrangement links TRBV19 to TRBJ1-2; no clear D gene. The CDR3 extends over 15 amino acids. The germline gives CDR1 LNHDA, CDR2 SQIVND (reference sequence). CDR3 amino acids: CASSLIAGSYNDYTF. The part of the CDR3 DNA that was read is TGTGCCAGTAGTCTTATAGCGGGATCGTACAATGAC.

In this sample, this clone turned up many times. The CDR3 end falls 3 residues outside the read, so it is completed with the germline J gene. The V and J genes are TRBV12-3 or TRBV12-4 and TRBJ1-1; D unclear. V lost 6 bases, J lost 0 bases, and 8 bases lay in between. The CDR3 extends over 13 amino acids. The CDR3 protein is CASSRDLNTEAFF. The CDR3 bases that were read are TGTGCCAGCAGCCGCGATTTGAACACTGAA.

Points on this clone: The CDR3 end is not reached by the read, which stops 3 residues before it; the germline J gene fills it in. J is TRBJ1-2 and V is TRBV30; D is unresolved. The germline CDR1 and CDR2 sequences are GTSNPN and SVGIG (reference sequence). This CDR3 is built from 15 residues. The CDR3 loop is CAWSVGSGSVRDYTF. The CDR3 DNA, read in part, is TGTGCCTGGAGTGTAGGTAGCGGGAGTGTCCGGGAC.

Many counts were recorded for this clone. The read ends 3 residues shy of where the CDR3 ends; the end is completed using the germline J gene. The rearrangement uses TRBV20-1 and TRBJ2-3; D possibly corresponds to TRBD2 (6 bases). This CDR3 has 13 amino acids. Looked up from germline, CDR1 is DFQATT and CDR2 is SNEGSKA (reference sequence). The DNA read from the CDR3 is TGCAGTGCTAACCTTCGGGGGACTGTGGCG. Translated, it gives CSANLRGTVA. The entire CDR3 is CSANLRGTVAQYF.